The 11 T cell receptor beta chains below come from one sample, sequenced in a study of technical replicates of blood from a few donors. Clones were read by immunoSEQ multiplex PCR, and TCRdb kept only the in-frame ones, dropping some. The table has around 80,000 clones, approximately 93% seen once; the top ten hold less than 0.3%. The sequencing input was T cells isolated from PBMCs. The receptors originated from a human donor in good health.

The rearrangement joins TRBV5-6 to TRBJ1-4, with 12 positions matching TRBD1. The CDR3 totals 16 residues. The germline V gene encodes CDR1 SGHDT and CDR2 YYEEEE. The V gene end was trimmed by 3 bases and the J gene end by 7 bases; junction bases not matched to a gene: 7. In nucleotides, the CDR3 is TGTGCCAGCAGCTACGGGACAGGGGGCCTATTTGAAAAACTGTTTTTT. As protein: CASSYGTGGLFEKLFF. Based on the CDR3 plus reference TRBV5-6 and TRBJ1-4, the full variable domain is DAGVTQSPTHLIKTRGQQVTLRCSPKSGHDTVSWYQQALGQGPQFIFQYYEEEERQRGNFPDRFSGHQFPNYSSELNVNALLLGDSALYLCASSYGTGGLFEKLFFGSGTQLSVL.

This chain uses TRBV10-1 with TRBJ2-5; 7 positions match TRBD2. The CDR3 is 14 amino acids. J was trimmed by 5 bases and V by 0 bases; bases with no gene match: 3. Germline lookup yields CDR1 WNHNN and CDR2 SYGVQD (reference sequence). The CDR3 is CASSESGGEETQYF. CDR3 sequence (DNA): TGCGCCAGCAGTGAGTCGGGAGGGGAGGAGACCCAGTACTTC.

This chain uses TRBV30 with TRBJ2-6; TRBD2 matches 8 bases. Trimming removed 5 bases from V and 1 base from J; junction bases left unmatched: 10. This CDR3 is 17 amino acids long. Germline V gives CDR1 GTSNPN, CDR2 SVGIG (reference sequence). The CDR3 sequence is CAWESRGGRSGANVLTF. In DNA, the CDR3 is TGTGCCTGGGAGAGTCGGGGGGGCCGATCTGGGGCCAACGTCCTGACTTTC.

The CDR3 DNA sequence: TGTGCCATCAGTGAGCGGTATGAAGCTTTCTTT. It is translated as CAISERYEAFF. The chain carries TRBV10-3 and TRBJ1-1; D remains unclear. Trimming cost V 2 bases and J 7 bases, with 5 bases left between them. The CDR3 contains 11 residues. Germline V lookup: CDR1 ENHRY, CDR2 SYGVKD.

The chain links TRBV6-4 to TRBJ2-2; 7 nucleotides line up with TRBD2. Trimming at V came to 1 base and at J to 2 bases, leaving 7 bases not matched to a gene. This CDR3 region has 17 residues. CDR1 and CDR2 (germline): MRHNA, SNTAGT. The CDR3 sequence: CASSDYPGGTNTGELFF. The CDR3 DNA is TGTGCCAGCAGTGACTACCCCGGGGGGACTAACACCGGGGAGCTGTTTTTT.

The chain is built from TRBV6-1 and TRBJ2-7, with 8 bases identical to TRBD1. The CDR3 covers 12 residues. Looked up from germline, CDR1 is MNHNS and CDR2 is SASEGT. The trim removed 11 bases at V and 4 bases at J, leaving 7 bases unmatched. In nucleotides, the CDR3 is TGTGCCGGAGGGACAGGATATTACGAGCAGTACTTC. This sequence encodes CAGGTGYYEQYF.

V gene TRBV6-1 combines with J gene TRBJ2-3; D uncertain. The CDR3 is made up of 18 amino acids. In germline, CDR1 is MNHNS, CDR2 SASEGT. V lost 0 bases and J lost 2, with 18 bases in between. The CDR3 reads CASSEAVSLLLNTDTQYF. CDR3 coding DNA: TGTGCCAGCAGTGAAGCTGTTTCCCTCCTTTTAAACACAGATACGCAGTATTTT.

This chain joins TRBV11-2 and TRBJ1-1; the D gene is possibly TRBD1 (6 bases). Germline lookup yields CDR1 SGHAT and CDR2 FQNNGV. The CDR3 covers 13 residues. Trimming stripped 2 bases from V and 7 bases from J, with 11 bases between. This chain's CDR3 is CASSLTGMGEAFF. CDR3 in DNA: TGTGCCAGCAGCTTAACAGGGATGGGTGAAGCTTTCTTT.

Only a few counts were recorded for this clone. This sequence joins TRBV25-1 and TRBJ1-2; 7 bases are a match to TRBD1. This CDR3 contains 15 residues. After removal of 0 bases from V and 5 bases from J, the junction contained 6 bases not matched to a gene. Germline V gene lookup returns CDR1 MGHDK and CDR2 SYGVNS. The CDR3 reads CASSEYLDRAYGYTF. The CDR3, as DNA: TGTGCCAGCAGTGAATACCTCGACAGGGCGTATGGCTACACCTTC.

This chain connects TRBV21-1 to TRBJ2-5; no DNA check was done on the table's D call, TRBD1. TRBV21-1 is a pseudogene. This CDR3 is 17 amino acids long. Written as DNA, the CDR3 is TGTGCCAGCAGCAATGTTTGCACAGGGGTGCGGCAAGAGACCCAGTACTTC. Residues: CASSNVCTGVRQETQYF.

Regarding this clone: Sequence at one end of the junction differs from germline and may be a read error. The chain is built from TRBV7-7 and TRBJ2-7; 8 bases map to TRBD1. CDR1 SSHAT and CDR2 FNYEAQ come from the germline V gene (reference sequence). CDR3 size: 15 residues. The chain's CDR3 is CASSLGAGTGYEQYF. The DNA for the CDR3 is TGTGCTAGCAGCTTAGGGGCGGGGACAGGCTACGAGCAGTACTTC.